This T cell receptor beta chain was documented in a study of T-cell memory formation after mild COVID-19. Study as a whole: TCR clusters mostly belonged to single donors.

General observations from the study: CD4+ clones that contracted lay mainly in CM and EM; CD8+ ones lay in EMRA. The finding that pre-infection memory included some responding clones suggested that cross-reactive memory joined. Clones shrinking from day 15 to 85 showed even CD4/CD8 mixes; later expanders tilted CD4+.

TCRdb reprocessed the 5' RACE reads via MiXCR and lists one record per CDR3 protein. Among some 200,000 distinct CDR3 sequences, around 21% were seen once, and the ten largest hold 23%. The table lists this clonotype with a few counts. Its antigen is as yet unknown. The germline V gene encodes CDR1 MRHNA and CDR2 SNTAGT. Trimming at V came to 3 bases and at J to 5 bases, leaving 2 bases not matched to a gene. This CDR3 has 14 amino acids. The chain has TRBV6-4 and TRBJ2-1; 9 bases line up with TRBD1. This TCR was recovered from an adult woman who had mild COVID-19 (a few samples of this study predate the infection). Cell type and time point are not known. Input material: PBMCs or a T cell subset sorted from them (not recorded which). CDR3: CASSDGTGHNEQFF. The CDR3 DNA is TGTGCCAGCAGTGATGGGACAGGGCACAATGAGCAGTTCTTC.